This is a list of T cell receptor beta chains from one sample in a study of cytomegalovirus exposure and HLA in healthy donors. Sequencing was performed with immunoSEQ multiplex PCR; in TCRdb, only in-frame clones are kept and a portion is missing. The sample shows about 190,000 clones, over 80% of them seen only once. The sequenced sample consisted of PBMCs. The receptors here all came from a man aged 35 to 55 in good health and CMV-seropositive. Each CDR3 is given with its conserved first and last residue. A D gene is named only where the DNA matches it firmly. Some rows mark clone size as missing; the rest say once, few, many or name a class of expanded clone.

clone_size	j_call	d_call	v_call	cdr3_aa	cdr3_nt
-	TRBJ2-1	TRBD1	TRBV25-1	CASSESRDRGQDEQFF	TGTGCCAGCAGTGAATCGCGGGACAGGGGGCAGGATGAGCAGTTCTTC
-	TRBJ1-6	TRBD1	TRBV4-3	CASSQEAGQNSPLHF	TGCGCCAGCAGCCAAGAGGCGGGACAGAATTCACCCCTCCACTTT
-	TRBJ2-6	-	TRBV6-1	CASTVQGSGANVLTF	TGTGCCAGCACCGTACAGGGCTCTGGGGCCAACGTCCTGACTTTC
-	TRBJ2-3	TRBD1	TRBV28	CASRSTGITDTQYF	TGTGCCAGCAGATCGACAGGGATCACAGATACGCAGTATTTT
-	TRBJ2-7	-	TRBV10-1	CASSETGLSYEQYF	TGCGCCAGCAGTGAGACAGGCCTCTCCTACGAGCAGTACTTC
-	TRBJ2-3	TRBD2	TRBV27	CASSLGAGEVGTQYF	TGTGCCAGCAGTTTAGGGGCGGGGGAGGTGGGTACGCAGTATTTT
-	TRBJ2-1	TRBD1	TRBV9	CASSVEGGTGNTNEQFF	TGTGCCAGCAGCGTAGAGGGGGGGACAGGGAATACGAATGAGCAGTTCTTC
-	TRBJ1-6	TRBD1	TRBV29-1	CSVAAGTENSPLHF	TGCAGCGTGGCCGCCGGGACAGAGAATTCACCCCTCCACTTT
-	TRBJ2-7	-	TRBV27	CASTIIHGSYEQYF	TGTGCCAGCACCATAATTCACGGCTCCTACGAGCAGTACTTC
-	TRBJ2-1	TRBD1	TRBV9	CASSVLTRAGGLDEQFF	TGTGCCAGCAGCGTATTAACACGCGCAGGGGGCCTGGATGAGCAGTTCTTC
few	TRBJ1-1	-	TRBV4-3	CASSQDLRQNTEAFF	TGCGCCAGCAGCCAAGATCTTCGACAGAACACTGAAGCTTTCTTT
-	TRBJ1-6	-	TRBV28	CASSLLGVTYNSPLHF	TGTGCCAGCAGTTTATTAGGGGTTACCTATAATTCACCCCTCCACTTT
-	TRBJ1-5	-	TRBV7-2	CASSSQGKGNQPQHF	TGTGCCAGCAGCTCCCAGGGGAAGGGGAATCAGCCCCAGCATTTT
-	TRBJ2-2	TRBD1	TRBV18	CASEKTGGVTGELFF	TGTGCCAGCGAAAAAACAGGGGGAGTAACCGGGGAGCTGTTTTTT
-	TRBJ1-5	-	TRBV19	CASSPLGGASNQPQHF	TGTGCCAGTAGTCCTCTGGGGGGGGCTAGCAATCAGCCCCAGCATTTT
-	TRBJ1-5	-	TRBV5-1	CASSLGPGGPRDQPQHF	TGCGCCAGCAGCTTGGGCCCAGGAGGGCCCAGGGATCAGCCCCAGCATTTT
-	TRBJ2-3	TRBD2	TRBV5-6	CASSLRGLAGGISTQYF	TGTGCCAGCAGCTTGCGGGGACTAGCGGGGGGTATAAGTACGCAGTATTTT
-	TRBJ1-3	-	TRBV2	CASSEAQQWRNTIYF	TGTGCCAGCAGTGAAGCGCAACAGTGGCGAAACACCATATATTTT
-	TRBJ1-2	-	TRBV4-3	CASSQDDRTDNNYGYTF	TGCGCCAGCAGCCAAGATGACCGGACAGATAATAACTATGGCTACACCTTC
-	TRBJ1-1	-	TRBV19	CASSSLWGGTEAFF	TGTGCCAGTAGTAGCCTTTGGGGGGGCACTGAAGCTTTCTTT
once	TRBJ2-2	TRBD1	TRBV15	CATSPRQGVVGELFF	TGTGCCACCAGCCCTAGACAGGGAGTGGTCGGGGAGCTGTTTTTT
-	TRBJ1-1	-	TRBV29-1	CSVELAQGGTEAFF	TGCAGCGTTGAATTGGCACAGGGCGGAACTGAAGCTTTCTTT
-	TRBJ1-1	-	TRBV9	CASSVGLRENTEAFF	TGTGCCAGCAGCGTAGGCCTCAGGGAGAACACTGAAGCTTTCTTT
-	TRBJ2-4	-	TRBV29-1	CSVAQAIGNIQYF	TGCAGCGTTGCACAGGCTATCGGAAACATTCAGTACTTC
-	TRBJ1-1	-	TRBV5-4	CASSPAFGSNTEAFF	TGTGCCAGCAGCCCGGCCTTCGGGTCGAACACTGAAGCTTTCTTT
-	TRBJ1-1	-	TRBV4-1	CASSQDPVNTEAFF	TGCGCCAGCAGCCAAGATCCGGTGAACACTGAAGCTTTCTTT
-	TRBJ1-4	TRBD1	TRBV30	CAWDWDSKLFF	TGTGCCTGGGATTGGGACAGCAAACTGTTTTTT
few	TRBJ2-3	TRBD2	TRBV6-5	CASSYSAGGKGTQYF	TGTGCCAGCAGTTACTCGGCGGGGGGGAAAGGTACGCAGTATTTT
-	TRBJ1-2	TRBD1	TRBV6-5	CASSQGATIRYGYTF	TGTGCCAGCAGTCAGGGGGCCACAATACGCTATGGCTACACCTTC
few	TRBJ1-2	-	TRBV6-1	CASSGSSRRGYGYTF	TGTGCCAGCAGTGGTTCGTCCCGAAGGGGCTATGGCTACACCTTC
few	TRBJ1-1	TRBD1	TRBV7-9	CASSLARQGITEAFF	TGTGCCAGCAGCTTAGCCCGACAGGGAATCACTGAAGCTTTCTTT
-	TRBJ2-7	TRBD1	TRBV7-9	CASSSQGVGEQYF	TGTGCCAGCAGCTCACAGGGGGTGGGCGAGCAGTACTTC
-	TRBJ2-3	TRBD2	TRBV18	CASSERTSGGTDTQYF	TGTGCCAGCTCGGAAAGGACTAGCGGGGGCACAGATACGCAGTATTTT
once	TRBJ2-1	TRBD1	TRBV19	CASSKGQGGFYNEQFF	TGTGCCAGTAGTAAAGGACAGGGAGGTTTTTACAATGAGCAGTTCTTC
-	TRBJ1-2	TRBD1	TRBV12-5	CASAPGQEGYTF	TGTGCTAGTGCCCCGGGACAGGAAGGCTACACCTTC
once	TRBJ2-2	-	TRBV28	CASSLFDQGRAGELFF	TGTGCCAGCAGTTTATTCGATCAGGGTAGGGCCGGGGAGCTGTTTTTT
-	TRBJ1-1	TRBD1	TRBV4-3	CASSQPGQGSSEAFF	TGCGCCAGCAGCCAACCGGGACAGGGGAGTTCTGAAGCTTTCTTT
-	TRBJ1-1	-	TRBV9	CASSVGPQNTEAFF	TGTGCCAGCAGCGTGGGGCCCCAGAACACTGAAGCTTTCTTT
-	TRBJ2-5	TRBD2	TRBV7-9	CASRSTGTSGGKRTQYF	TGTGCCAGCAGATCCACCGGGACTAGCGGGGGTAAGAGGACCCAGTACTTC
-	TRBJ1-2	-	TRBV29-1	CSVDWRTDNGYTF	TGCAGCGTTGATTGGCGGACAGATAATGGCTACACCTTC